This T cell receptor (beta chain) emerged from a study of siplizumab effects on memory and regulatory T cells. CDR1 and CDR2 (germline): LGHNA, YNFKEQ. The ends were cut back, 1 base at V and 6 bases at J, with 7 bases in the middle. The CDR3 loop spans 13 amino acids. Regarding the study as a whole: The apparent diversity of naive T cells exceeded that of memory cells, and naive T cells seemed to make a major contribution to the alloresponse. Mappable CD4+ clones that were alloreactive averaged about 69% Treg-derived with siplizumab versus approximately 25% in controls.

Assay used: immunoSEQ multiplex PCR; TCRdb lists only in-frame clones, some missing. The sample includes tens of thousands of clones, roughly 97% of them seen just once. About this clone: The antigen remains undetermined.

This TCR derives from a human donor in good health. The chain carries TRBV4-2 and TRBJ1-5; D gene unclear. Sequenced material: naive CD8+ T cells sorted from blood. CDR3 coding DNA: TGTGCCAGCAGCCAAGCGGAGGGTCAGCCCCAGCATTTT. Its translation is CASSQAEGQPQHF.